What follows are 16 T cell receptor beta chains derived from one specimen sequenced in a study of T cells in Graves' hyperthyroidism and ophthalmopathy. Amplification of TCR beta CDR3 regions was performed using RNA transcripts as template. First-round RT-PCR with HTBI primers amplified the TCR CDR3 region. In TCRdb, the multiplex PCR reads were re-called with MiXCR into one record per CDR3 protein. The sample shows hundreds of thousands of distinct CDR3 sequences, 38% of them seen only once. Sequencing was performed on blood. The receptor source for this set is a man in his late teens or twenties with Graves' hyperthyroidism.

This clonotype came up a few times. The chain is built from TRBV5-1 and TRBJ1-1; TRBD1 agrees at 7 bases. V was clipped by 4 bases and J by 3 bases; unmatched bases: 6. The CDR3 sequence is 14 residues long. Per the germline V gene, CDR1 is SGHRS and CDR2 is YFSETQ. Here the CDR3 reads CASSGRGRDTEAFF. The CDR3 DNA reads as TGCGCCAGCAGCGGAAGGGGGCGAGACACTGAAGCTTTCTTT.

The chain uses TRBV7-2 and TRBJ2-5, with D perhaps TRBD1 (5 bases). There are 14 residues in the CDR3. Trimming took 6 bases from V and 5 from J, leaving 16 bases between them. The germline CDR1 and CDR2 sequences are SGHTA and FQGNSA. CDR3 in DNA: TGTGCCAGCAGGCCCACGCAGGGTTGGGAGACCCAGTACTTC. Its protein product is CASRPTQGWETQYF.

The chain couples TRBV7-2 to TRBJ1-1, with D perhaps TRBD1 (6 bases). V lost 3 bases, J lost 4 bases, and 15 bases lay in between. The CDR3 extends over 15 amino acids. From germline, CDR1 is SGHTA and CDR2 FQGNSA. As DNA, the CDR3 is TGTGCCAGCAGCTTGCGGGACACGGGTCGCACTGAAGCTTTCTTT. Protein: CASSLRDTGRTEAFF.

As regards this clonotype: The junction and the germline gene differ at one end; a read error may be behind it. This rearrangement joins TRBV4-2 to TRBJ2-7, with D uncertain. The CDR3 runs 12 residues. Germline lookup yields CDR1 LGHNA and CDR2 YNFKEQ. For the CDR3, the DNA is TGTGCCAGCAGCCAAGTCTCCCACGAGCAGTACTTC. Protein sequence: CASSQVSHEQYF.

The V call is TRBV15, the J call TRBJ1-5; D is ambiguous. This CDR3 has 14 residues. Germline CDR1 reads LNHNV; CDR2 reads YYDKDF (reference sequence). Trimming shortened V by 3 bases and J by 3 bases, and 9 bases separated the two germline ends. The DNA of the CDR3 is TGTGCCACCAGCAGTAACCTCTACAATCAGCCCCAGCATTTT. This translates into CATSSNLYNQPQHF.

The genes are TRBV5-1 and TRBJ2-7; weak D call: TRBD2 (5 bases). CDR3 length: 14 residues. V lost 0 bases to trimming and J lost 5 bases, with 12 bases between them. Germline V gene sequence: CDR1 SGHRS, CDR2 YFSETQ. CDR3 residues: CASSLAEEVDEQYF. As DNA, the CDR3 is TGCGCCAGCAGCTTGGCCGAGGAGGTCGACGAGCAGTACTTC.

Worth noting for this clonotype: The junction and the germline gene differ at one end; a read error may be behind it. The chain couples TRBV20-1 to TRBJ2-7, with TRBD2 as a possible D gene (7 bases). This CDR3 is 13 amino acids long. Looked up from germline, CDR1 is DFQATT and CDR2 is SNEGSKA (reference sequence). DNA for the CDR3: TGCGGTGCTAGAGGGGGGGAGGGGTACGAGCAGTACTTC. This encodes CGARGGEGYEQYF.

This clonotype was counted at least ten times. The V gene is TRBV29-1, the J gene TRBJ1-2; 7 bases align to TRBD1. The CDR3 runs to 11 residues. J gave up 8 bases and V 4 bases, and 4 bases lay outside the gene matches. Germline CDR1 reads SQVTM; CDR2 reads ANQGSEA. The CDR3 nucleotides read TGCAGCGTTGTCGACAGGGAAGGCTACACCTTC. This encodes CSVVDREGYTF.

The chain joins TRBV5-6 to TRBJ1-5; no firm D call. The CDR3 contains 15 residues. Germline CDR1 and CDR2: SGHDT and YYEEEE. V was clipped by 2 bases and J by 0 bases, with 9 bases between them. The DNA of the CDR3 is TGTGCCAGCAGCTTTCGTGGTAATAGCAATCAGCCCCAGCATTTT. This gives the protein CASSFRGNSNQPQHF.

A few counts support this clonotype. V gene TRBV11-2 combines with J gene TRBJ2-2; 9 bases are shared with TRBD1. Losses at the gene ends were 4 bases for V and 6 bases for J; bases not matched to a gene: 9. Germline V gene sequence: CDR1 SGHAT, CDR2 FQNNGV. The CDR3 is made up of 16 amino acids. The CDR3, as DNA: TGTGCCAGCAGCTACTCCGGGACAGGGATAGCCGGGGAGCTGTTTTTT. Protein product: CASSYSGTGIAGELFF. Full variable domain (remainder filled in from reference TRBV11-2 and TRBJ2-2): EAGVAQSPRYKIIEKRQSVAFWCNPISGHATLYWYQQILGQGPKLLIQFQNNGVVDDSQLPKDRFSAERLKGVDSTLKIQPAKLEDSAVYLCASSYSGTGIAGELFFGEGSRLTVL.

The chain joins TRBV9 to TRBJ2-7, with 10 positions matching TRBD2. CDR3 size: 15 residues. J lost 2 bases, V lost 4 bases, and 6 bases had no gene match. Germline V gene sequence: CDR1 SGDLS, CDR2 YYNGEE. The CDR3 protein is CASSPSAGGAYEQYF. For the CDR3, the DNA is TGTGCCAGCAGCCCCTCAGCGGGAGGGGCCTACGAGCAGTACTTC.

The gene calls are TRBV20-1 and TRBJ1-4; possible D gene TRBD1, 6 bases. Trimming left V 6 bases short and J 8 bases short, with 13 bases between. The CDR3 is made up of 12 amino acids. Germline values: CDR1 DFQATT, CDR2 SNEGSKA (reference sequence). CDR3: CSARDNQEKLFF. The CDR3 DNA reads as TGCAGTGCCCGGGACAATCAGGAAAAACTGTTTTTT.

V gene TRBV6-6 combines with J gene TRBJ2-7, with a possible D match to TRBD2 (6 bases). V shed 9 bases and J shed 5 bases, with 29 bases lying between them. CDR1 is MNHNY, CDR2 SVGAGI, per germline (reference sequence). This CDR3 region has 17 residues. CDR3 coding DNA: TGTGCCAGTTCCGGGACTCCGAACACCGGGCTGAGGGACGAGCAGTACTTC. Translated: CASSGTPNTGLRDEQYF.

The rearrangement links TRBV20-1 to TRBJ1-5; possibly TRBD1 for D (5 bases). The CDR3 runs to 13 residues. V lost 4 bases and J 3 bases, leaving 10 bases between the germline ends. The germline V gene has CDR1 DFQATT and CDR2 SNEGSKA (reference sequence). CDR3 bases: TGCAGTGCTACCCGGGACCTCAATCAGCCCCAGCATTTT. Residues: CSATRDLNQPQHF.

This clonotype was found many times. This chain joins TRBV24-1 and TRBJ1-5; D is possibly TRBD1 (5 bases). Trimming left V 2 bases short and J 5 bases short, with 9 bases between. This CDR3 contains 14 residues. The germline gives CDR1 KGHDR, CDR2 SFDVKD. The CDR3 loop reads CATSDSGYDQPQHF. As DNA, the CDR3 is TGTGCCACCAGTGATTCAGGGTATGATCAGCCCCAGCATTTT.

This clonotype was seen just once. The genes are TRBV5-1 and TRBJ1-4; D possibly corresponds to TRBD1 (6 bases). Germline values: CDR1 SGHRS, CDR2 YFSETQ. The V and J ends lost 2 bases and 7 bases respectively, with 15 bases between them. The CDR3 length is 15 residues. CDR3 amino acids: CASSFTGGEGEKLFF. The DNA of the CDR3 is TGCGCCAGCAGCTTCACGGGGGGCGAAGGTGAAAAACTGTTTTTT.